This T cell receptor (beta chain) is from a study of T cell responses to AZD1222 COVID-19 vaccine. Whole-study results and caveats: No day 14 peak samples; only post-peak repertoires were characterized. Donors were mostly white British, more females; clonal diversity possibly underestimated. Mapped onto spike, vaccine-associated CD4 TCRs spanned it and were dominant at 160-218 and 743-854. With two AZD1222 doses given, Spike-specific TCR breadth and depth both rose.

Generated by immunoSEQ multiplex PCR, the TCRdb table keeps only in-frame clones and is missing some. The table records some 200,000 clones, roughly 88% of them present only once. As regards this clone: What it binds is not known.

The sequences come from peripheral blood, collected on day 0 of AZD1222 vaccination. This clonotype originated in an adult in good health.

CDR3 sequence: CASSSTGTVNSPLHF. In DNA, the CDR3 is TGTGCCAGCAGTTCGACCGGGACAGTCAATTCACCCCTCCACTTT. V gene TRBV28 combines with J gene TRBJ1-6; 7 positions match TRBD1. This CDR3 contains 15 residues. CDR1 MDHEN and CDR2 SYDVKM come from the germline V gene. V gave up 4 bases and J gave up 7 bases; unmatched junction bases: 7.